This paragraph covers one TCR beta chain sequence. Its antigen is as yet unknown. The data are from a study of cytomegalovirus exposure and HLA in healthy donors. Findings and caveats of the study: Further analysis, carried out later, found HLA-associated TCR beta chains more clonally expanded than equally common other chains. It has been reported that TCR beta sequences accurately predicted the HLA-A and HLA-B alleles of most subjects.

Amplification used 60 Vbeta primers and 13 Jbeta primers. Produced via immunoSEQ multiplex PCR; TCRdb's table is partial and in-frame only. The sample holds about 160,000 clones, roughly four fifths seen once. Per germline, CDR1 GTSNPN and CDR2 SVGIG (reference sequence). V was pared by 5 bases and J by 4 bases, with 13 bases between. The CDR3 loop spans 13 amino acids. V usage is TRBV30 and J usage is TRBJ2-3; D might be TRBD2 (7 bases). This clonotype was sampled from a female donor in good health and CMV-seronegative. Sequencing input: PBMCs. The CDR3 DNA sequence: TGTGCCTGGTCTGGGAGGGGGGCAGATACGCAGTATTTT. Translated, it gives CAWSGRGADTQYF.